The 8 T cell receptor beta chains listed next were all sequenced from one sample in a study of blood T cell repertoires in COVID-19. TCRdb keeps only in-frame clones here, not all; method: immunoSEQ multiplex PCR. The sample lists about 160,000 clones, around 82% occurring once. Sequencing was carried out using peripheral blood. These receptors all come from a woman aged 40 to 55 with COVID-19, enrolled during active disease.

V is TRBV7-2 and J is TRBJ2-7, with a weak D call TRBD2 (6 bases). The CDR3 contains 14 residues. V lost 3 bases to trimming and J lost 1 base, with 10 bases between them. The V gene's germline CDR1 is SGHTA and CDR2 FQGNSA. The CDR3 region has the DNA TGTGCCAGCAGCTTCGGCGGGATTTCCTACGAGCAGTACTTC. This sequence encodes CASSFGGISYEQYF. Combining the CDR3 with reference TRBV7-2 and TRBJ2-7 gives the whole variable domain GAGVSQSPSNKVTEKGKDVELRCDPISGHTALYWYRQSLGQGLEFLIYFQGNSAPDKSGLPSDRFSAERTGGSVSTLTIQRTQQEDSAVYLCASSFGGISYEQYFGPGTRLTVT.

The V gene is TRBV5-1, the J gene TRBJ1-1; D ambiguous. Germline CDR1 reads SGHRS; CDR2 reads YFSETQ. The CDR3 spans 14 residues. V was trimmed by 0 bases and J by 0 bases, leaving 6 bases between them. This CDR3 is CASSLGTVNTEAFF. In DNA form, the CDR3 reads TGCGCCAGCAGCTTGGGTACAGTGAACACTGAAGCTTTCTTT.

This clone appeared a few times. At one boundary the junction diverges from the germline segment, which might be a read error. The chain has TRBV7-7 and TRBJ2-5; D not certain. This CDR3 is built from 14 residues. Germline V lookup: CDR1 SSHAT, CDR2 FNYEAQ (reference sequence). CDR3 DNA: TGTGCTAGCAGCTCAATCGGGTTACAAGAGACCCAGTACTTC. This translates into CASSSIGLQETQYF.

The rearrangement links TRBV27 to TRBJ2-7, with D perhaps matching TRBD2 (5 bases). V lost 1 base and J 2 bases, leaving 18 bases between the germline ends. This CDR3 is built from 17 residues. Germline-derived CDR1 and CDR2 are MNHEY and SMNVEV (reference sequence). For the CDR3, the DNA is TGTGCCAGCAGTTTATTTGCTAGCTCGAGCTTCCCCTACGAGCAGTACTTC. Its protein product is CASSLFASSSFPYEQYF.

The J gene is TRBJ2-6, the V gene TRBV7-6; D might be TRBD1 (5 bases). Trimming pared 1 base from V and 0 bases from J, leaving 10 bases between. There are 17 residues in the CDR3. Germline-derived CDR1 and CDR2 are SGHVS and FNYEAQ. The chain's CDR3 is CASSLETAHSGANVLTF. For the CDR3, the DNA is TGTGCCAGCAGCTTAGAGACAGCTCACTCTGGGGCCAACGTCCTGACTTTC.

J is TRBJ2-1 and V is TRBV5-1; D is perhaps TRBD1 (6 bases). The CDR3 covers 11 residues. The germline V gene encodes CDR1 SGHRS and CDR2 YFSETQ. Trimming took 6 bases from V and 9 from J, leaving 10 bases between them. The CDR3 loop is CASKQGTEQFF. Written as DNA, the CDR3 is TGCGCCAGCAAGCAGGGGACTGAGCAGTTCTTC.

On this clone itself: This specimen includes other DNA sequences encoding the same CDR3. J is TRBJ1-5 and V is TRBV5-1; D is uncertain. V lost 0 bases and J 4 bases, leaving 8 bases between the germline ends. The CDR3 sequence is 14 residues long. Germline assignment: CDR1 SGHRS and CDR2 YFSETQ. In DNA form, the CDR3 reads TGCGCCAGCAGCTTGGACGGAGGAAATCAGCCCCAGCATTTT. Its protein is CASSLDGGNQPQHF.

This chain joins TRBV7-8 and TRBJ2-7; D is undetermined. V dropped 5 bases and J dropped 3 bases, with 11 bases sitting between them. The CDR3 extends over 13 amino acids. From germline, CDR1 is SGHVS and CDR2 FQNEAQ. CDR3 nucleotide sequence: TGTGCCAGCAGCCTACAGAGAGACTACGAGCAGTACTTC. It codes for CASSLQRDYEQYF.